The 32 T cell receptor beta chains listed next were all sequenced from one sample in a study of cytomegalovirus exposure and HLA in healthy donors. 13 Jbeta primers and 60 Vbeta primers were used for the PCR. Measured with immunoSEQ multiplex PCR; TCRdb has only the in-frame clones, and not every one. Of tens of thousands of clones listed, around 80% were seen once; the top ten hold around 3%. The specimen was PBMCs. Receptors were obtained from a man in his fifties in good health and CMV-seronegative.

The rearrangement links TRBV13 to TRBJ2-5, with D possibly being TRBD1 (6 bases). The J call may not be correct, given that the DNA end is closer to TRBJ2-7. The CDR3 sequence is 16 residues long. Germline CDR1 PRHDT, CDR2 FYEKMQ (reference sequence). The CDR3 DNA follows: TGTGCCAGCAGCTTAAGTGGACAGAGATCCCCCTACGAGCAGTACTTC. Translation: CASSLSGQRSPYEQYF.

This clone is a singleton in its sample. This rearrangement joins TRBV5-6 to TRBJ1-2; D perhaps matches TRBD1 (5 bases). Germline V CDR1 and CDR2: SGHDT, YYEEEE. Trimming stripped 0 bases from V and 4 bases from J, with 7 bases between. The CDR3 covers 13 residues. The CDR3 protein is CASSLGRGYGYTF. The CDR3 nucleotides are TGTGCCAGCAGCTTGGGTAGGGGCTATGGCTACACCTTC.

The V and J genes are TRBV27 and TRBJ2-5, with 10 bases aligning to TRBD1. Losses at the gene ends were 8 bases for V and 3 bases for J; bases not matched to a gene: 12. The V gene's germline CDR1 is MNHEY and CDR2 SMNVEV (reference sequence). The CDR3 contains 16 residues. The CDR3 nucleotides read TGTGCCAGCGGAGACAGGGGGCTGGGAGGGAAAGAGACCCAGTACTTC. Protein product: CASGDRGLGGKETQYF.

Here the CDR3 DNA reads TGCAGCGTTGAAAACAGGGGGGATACGCAGTATTTT. It codes for CSVENRGDTQYF. This chain connects TRBV29-1 to TRBJ2-3; 8 bases are a match to TRBD1. This CDR3 has 12 amino acids. J was trimmed by 6 bases and V by 2 bases; bases with no gene match: 1. CDR1 and CDR2 from the germline V gene are SQVTM and ANQGSEA.

The chain recombines TRBV7-6 with TRBJ2-1; the match to TRBD2 covers 7 bases. The CDR3 totals 14 residues. Germline loops: CDR1 SGHVS, CDR2 FNYEAQ. With 5 bases clipped from V and 6 bases from J, the junction kept 7 bases outside the gene matches. CDR3: CASSPVTSSNEQFF. The CDR3 DNA reads TGTGCCAGCAGCCCGGTGACTAGCAGCAATGAGCAGTTCTTC.

The V and J genes are TRBV23-1 and TRBJ2-7; D is ambiguous. TRBV23-1 falls under the ORF class, with uncertain function. This CDR3 region has 15 residues. Trimming left V 11 bases short and J 2 bases short, with 22 bases between. Here the CDR3 DNA reads TGCGCCCGTGAGGAGCCTGGGTACGAGGCCTACGAGCAGTACTTC. It codes for CAREEPGYEAYEQYF.

This chain joins TRBV2 and TRBJ2-1; TRBD2 matches at 12 bases. The V segment lost 6 bases and the J segment 6 bases; nucleotides outside the gene matches: 6. From germline, CDR1 is SNHLY and CDR2 FYNNEI. There are 15 residues in the CDR3. This CDR3 reads CASSPTSGGSNEQFF. CDR3 coding DNA: TGTGCCAGCAGCCCTACTAGCGGGGGGTCCAATGAGCAGTTCTTC.

The genes are TRBV14 and TRBJ2-1; TRBD1 agrees at 8 bases. Germline CDR1 is SGHDN and CDR2 is FVKESK. With V trimmed by 5 bases and J by 2 bases, 11 bases remained unmatched. The CDR3 length is 17 residues. The CDR3 nucleotides are TGTGCCAGCAGCAATACAGGGGGAGCAGGTCCCTACAATGAGCAGTTCTTC. Translated, it gives CASSNTGGAGPYNEQFF.

V gene TRBV5-4 combines with J gene TRBJ2-5; TRBD2 aligns across 9 bases. Germline V gene sequence: CDR1 SGHNT, CDR2 YYREEE (reference sequence). The V segment lost 4 bases and the J segment 5 bases; nucleotides outside the gene matches: 9. The CDR3 loop spans 15 amino acids. In nucleotides, the CDR3 is TGTGCCAGCAGCCCGCCCGGGACTAGCTATGAGACCCAGTACTTC. Translation: CASSPPGTSYETQYF.

The J gene is TRBJ2-7, the V gene TRBV11-2; TRBD2 aligns across 10 bases. V shed 5 bases, J shed 0 bases, and the junction held 4 bases outside the gene matches. The CDR3 totals 15 residues. CDR1 is SGHAT, CDR2 FQNNGV, per germline. DNA for the CDR3: TGTGCCAGCAGCAAGAGCGGGGGGGACTCCTACGAGCAGTACTTC. This translates into CASSKSGGDSYEQYF.

The gene calls are TRBV18 and TRBJ2-5, with D possibly matching TRBD1 (6 bases). CDR3 length equals 13 residues. CDR1 and CDR2 from the germline V gene are KGHSH and LQKENI. Trimming took 4 bases from V and 2 from J, leaving 8 bases between them. The CDR3 here is CASSQQGQETQYF. CDR3 in DNA: TGTGCCAGCTCACAGCAGGGGCAAGAGACCCAGTACTTC.

V and J are TRBV2 and TRBJ2-5, with TRBD2 identical over 9 bases. The CDR3 spans 16 residues. V dropped 6 bases and J dropped 4; count of bases not matched to a gene: 12. Germline CDR1 is SNHLY and CDR2 is FYNNEI. The DNA of the CDR3 is TGTGCCAGCAGAAGTTTCGGCGGGGGGGGTTTAGAGACCCAGTACTTC. Its translation is CASRSFGGGGLETQYF.

The rearrangement joins TRBV5-5 to TRBJ2-2, with 9 bases fitting TRBD2. The J segment lost 7 bases and the V segment lost 3 bases, leaving 4 bases of the junction unmatched. The length of the CDR3 is 14 residues. The germline V gene encodes CDR1 SGHKS and CDR2 YYEKEE (reference sequence). The CDR3 protein is CASSYLSGGGELFF. The CDR3 nucleotides read TGTGCCAGCAGCTACCTTAGCGGGGGCGGGGAGCTGTTTTTT.

This chain joins TRBV28 and TRBJ2-5; perhaps TRBD1 as D (5 bases). CDR1 MDHEN and CDR2 SYDVKM come from the germline V gene. With 3 bases removed from V and 5 bases from J, the gap between germline ends came to 13 bases. The CDR3 runs to 14 residues. The CDR3 is CASSLGRARETQYF. The CDR3, as DNA: TGTGCCAGCAGTTTGGGCAGGGCCAGGGAGACCCAGTACTTC.

The J gene is TRBJ1-3, the V gene TRBV5-4, with 7 bases fitting TRBD1. V shed 3 bases, J shed 9 bases, and the junction held 9 bases outside the gene matches. CDR3 length: 14 amino acids. The germline CDR1 and CDR2 sequences are SGHNT and YYREEE (reference sequence). The CDR3 nucleotides are TGTGCCAGCAGCTACGGGACTCAGGGGGGCACCATATATTTT. Encoded protein: CASSYGTQGGTIYF.

The chain links TRBV5-1 to TRBJ1-2; D may be TRBD1 (5 bases). The V end was cut by 0 bases, the J end by 4 bases, with 10 bases between. CDR3 size: 14 residues. Germline V gene sequence: CDR1 SGHRS, CDR2 YFSETQ. The CDR3 coding sequence is TGCGCCAGCAGCTTGGGGAGGGGAGCCTATGGCTACACCTTC. Protein: CASSLGRGAYGYTF.

This chain links TRBV4-2 with TRBJ2-2; a possible D gene is TRBD2 (6 bases). CDR3 length: 15 amino acids. V was pared by 7 bases and J by 4 bases, with 16 bases between. CDR1 is LGHNA and CDR2 is YNFKEQ in the germline V gene. The CDR3 loop is CASKGNRGGTGELFF. The CDR3 DNA follows: TGTGCCAGCAAGGGGAACCGGGGAGGCACCGGGGAGCTGTTTTTT.

This clone was seen only once. The CDR3 loop reads CASSTRTGSRETQYF. DNA for the CDR3: TGTGCCAGCAGCACGAGGACAGGGAGTAGAGAGACCCAGTACTTC. The chain couples TRBV7-8 to TRBJ2-5; TRBD1 matches 8 bases. Germline lookup yields CDR1 SGHVS and CDR2 FQNEAQ. V shed 5 bases and J 4 bases; nucleotides not matched to a gene: 9. The CDR3 has 15 residues.

This rearrangement joins TRBV7-9 to TRBJ2-3; D remains unclear. Trimming left V 4 bases short and J 2 bases short, with 13 bases between. Germline V CDR1 and CDR2: SEHNR, FQNEAQ (reference sequence). This CDR3 region has 15 residues. In nucleotides, the CDR3 is TGTGCCAGCAGCTCAACTTTTGACACCACAGATACGCAGTATTTT. This translates into CASSSTFDTTDTQYF.

The table lists this clone with a few counts. The rearrangement links TRBV5-1 to TRBJ2-5; 9 bases are a match to TRBD1. Germline values: CDR1 SGHRS, CDR2 YFSETQ. The CDR3 runs to 15 residues. Germline trimming cut 3 bases from V and 5 bases from J; bases unmatched to any gene: 8. The CDR3 loop is CASSSRDRAVETQYF. The CDR3 DNA is TGCGCCAGCAGCTCCCGGGACAGGGCTGTGGAGACCCAGTACTTC.

This chain links TRBV7-2 with TRBJ2-7, with TRBD2 matching 10 bases. V trimming: 4 bases; J trimming: 4 bases; junction bases outside the gene matches: 4. Looked up from germline, CDR1 is SGHTA and CDR2 is FQGNSA. This CDR3 has 14 residues. The CDR3 region is CASSYQRGGYEQYF. CDR3 in DNA: TGTGCCAGCAGCTACCAGCGGGGGGGTTACGAGCAGTACTTC.

The chain couples TRBV29-1 to TRBJ2-7, with a weak D call TRBD1 (6 bases). This CDR3 region has 13 residues. Per the germline V gene, CDR1 is SQVTM and CDR2 is ANQGSEA. The CDR3 DNA reads as TGCAGTGCCTCCTCGACAGGACAGTTCGAGCAGTACTTC. This codes for CSASSTGQFEQYF.

The chain links TRBV7-9 to TRBJ2-7; D is possibly TRBD2 (6 bases). This CDR3 is built from 15 residues. The germline V gene has CDR1 SEHNR and CDR2 FQNEAQ (reference sequence). V shed 5 bases and J shed 0 bases, with 14 bases lying between them. The CDR3 DNA sequence: TGTGCCAGCAGCCCGCTGGGGAGGAGCTCCTACGAGCAGTACTTC. It codes for CASSPLGRSSYEQYF. The full variable domain, completed using reference TRBV7-9 and TRBJ2-7, is DTGVSQNPRHKITKRGQNVTFRCDPISEHNRLYWYRQTLGQGPEFLTYFQNEAQLEKSRLLSDRFSAERPKGSFSTLEIQRTEQGDSAMYLCASSPLGRSSYEQYFGPGTRLTVT.

The genes are TRBV9 and TRBJ2-2; TRBD1 is a possible D gene (6 bases). The V gene's germline CDR1 is SGDLS and CDR2 YYNGEE. The CDR3 runs to 14 residues. V was pared by 5 bases and J by 6 bases, with 14 bases between. The CDR3 region is CASSRQVVAGELFF. The CDR3, as DNA: TGTGCCAGCAGTCGACAGGTTGTAGCCGGGGAGCTGTTTTTT. Looking up the rest from reference TRBV9 and TRBJ2-2 gives the full variable domain: DSGVTQTPKHLITATGQRVTLRCSPRSGDLSVYWYQQSLDQGLQFLIQYYNGEERAKGNILERFSAQQFPDLHSELNLSSLELGDSALYFCASSRQVVAGELFFGEGSRLTVL.

A single count supports this clone. The genes are TRBV18 and TRBJ2-1; D uncertain. Germline V lookup: CDR1 KGHSH, CDR2 LQKENI. The V end was cut by 1 base, the J end by 15 bases, with 13 bases between. The CDR3 consists of 12 residues. This chain's CDR3 is CASSPLDGPGFF. CDR3 nucleotides: TGTGCCAGCTCACCACTTGATGGTCCCGGGTTCTTC.

The chain couples TRBV5-8 to TRBJ2-1; 7 positions agree with TRBD1. The CDR3 runs to 15 residues. J gave up 3 bases and V 2 bases, and 5 bases lay outside the gene matches. Germline-derived CDR1 and CDR2 are SGHTS and YDEGEE. The CDR3 DNA reads TGTGCCAGCAGCTTAGGGGGACAGAACTACAATGAGCAGTTCTTC. Its translation is CASSLGGQNYNEQFF.

This chain links TRBV6-6 with TRBJ2-5, with a tentative D call TRBD1 (5 bases). CDR3 size: 14 residues. The ends were cut back, 0 bases at V and 0 bases at J, with 5 bases in the middle. Germline-derived CDR1 and CDR2 are MNHNY and SVGAGI (reference sequence). The CDR3 DNA reads as TGTGCCAGCAGTTACTCAGGGGACCAAGAGACCCAGTACTTC. Its protein product is CASSYSGDQETQYF.

The genes are TRBV28 and TRBJ1-5; D is perhaps TRBD1 (5 bases). From germline, CDR1 is MDHEN and CDR2 SYDVKM. The V end lost 5 bases, the J end lost 7 bases, and 18 bases lay between the germline ends. There are 15 residues in the CDR3. This CDR3 reads CASSGGTLKRQPQHF. The CDR3 nucleotides read TGTGCCAGCAGTGGAGGGACTTTGAAACGGCAGCCCCAGCATTTT.

The chain has TRBV30 and TRBJ1-3, with D possibly TRBD1 on 5 matching bases. The CDR3 consists of 16 residues. The germline CDR1 and CDR2 sequences are GTSNPN and SVGIG (reference sequence). V lost 4 bases and J 3 bases, leaving 19 bases between the germline ends. Here the CDR3 DNA reads TGTGCCTGGATGAAGGGAGGACATCTAGGTGGAAACACCATATATTTT. This codes for CAWMKGGHLGGNTIYF.

A single count supports this clone. V and J are TRBV9 and TRBJ1-2; D is unclear. V was pared by 0 bases and J by 5 bases, with 8 bases between. CDR3 size: 13 residues. Looked up from germline, CDR1 is SGDLS and CDR2 is YYNGEE. Written as DNA, the CDR3 is TGTGCCAGCAGCGTAGTCGGAGGGTATGGCTACACCTTC. Translating it yields CASSVVGGYGYTF.

A few counts support this clone. The chain has TRBV4-3 and TRBJ1-2, with a tentative D call TRBD1 (5 bases). This CDR3 region has 15 residues. Per germline, CDR1 LGHNA and CDR2 YSLEER. The V end lost 6 bases, the J end lost 10 bases, and 24 bases lay between the germline ends. CDR3 protein: CASSPVVGASVDYTF. CDR3 sequence (DNA): TGCGCCAGCAGTCCCGTGGTAGGGGCCTCGGTTGACTACACCTTC.

The genes are TRBV10-3 and TRBJ1-6, with D possibly TRBD1 on 5 matching bases. V was cut by 0 bases and J by 0 bases, with 21 bases left in between. The CDR3 spans 21 residues. Germline V CDR1 and CDR2: ENHRY, SYGVKD. As DNA, the CDR3 is TGTGCCATCAGTGAGTCCAGAAGACGTCAGGGTTTCGCCTCCTATAATTCACCCCTCCACTTT. Protein sequence: CAISESRRRQGFASYNSPLHF.